This T cell receptor beta chain was sequenced for a study of PD-L1 blockade in urothelial cancer. Study-level background: Median T cell yield per blood sample was about 150,000 cells.

Repertoires were generated with immunoSEQ multiplex PCR, while TCRdb's copy carries only in-frame clones and drops some. The sample lists more than 35,000 clones, roughly 82% seen once, with roughly 3.1% in the top ten. Trimming stripped 5 bases from V and 0 bases from J, with 26 bases between. The CDR3 totals 19 residues. Germline V CDR1 and CDR2: SEHNR, FQNEAQ (reference sequence). The J gene is TRBJ2-7, the V gene TRBV7-9; D possibly corresponds to TRBD2 (5 bases). This clonotype was sampled from a man between 65 and 79 years old with urothelial cancer. Source: PBMCs, taken around atezolizumab (anti-PD-L1) treatment. The CDR3 loop reads CASSEAGIGRTSNSYEQYF. CDR3 DNA: TGTGCCAGCAGCGAAGCCGGGATTGGACGAACTTCCAACTCCTACGAGCAGTACTTC.